This TCR beta chain was identified in a study of radiotherapy plus CTLA-4 blockade in lung cancer. Study context: Objective responses were observed in 15% to 20% of patients, and disease control was achieved by about 30%.

Germline V CDR1 and CDR2: SNHLY, FYNNEI. V gave up 2 bases and J gave up 0 bases, with 9 bases separating them. This CDR3 is built from 15 residues. With ipilimumab providing CTLA-4 blockade, focal radiation was administered to patients who had chemo-refractory metastatic non-small-cell lung cancer. General study results and limits: Early clone dynamics of blood T cells, plus interferon-beta, reportedly predicted response best.

As regards this clone: Its antigen is not identified.

Repertoires were generated with immunoSEQ multiplex PCR, while TCRdb's copy carries only in-frame clones and drops some. The table shows under 20,000 clones, with about 82% occurring only once. The sample consisted of peripheral blood, taken from a patient treated with radiotherapy plus ipilimumab. The TCR sequence derives from a human donor with non-small cell lung cancer whose response to radiotherapy plus ipilimumab could not be evaluated. The J gene is TRBJ2-3, the V gene TRBV2; unclear D gene. In DNA, the CDR3 is TGTGCCAGCAGTGAAAGCCTTCCTAGCACAGATACGCAGTATTTT. It is translated as CASSESLPSTDTQYF.